This TCR beta chain came from a study of T-cell reconstitution after alpha-beta-depleted transplantation in children. Unique molecular identifiers featured in how the TCRbeta library was prepared. TCRdb re-called the PCR reads with MiXCR, one entry per CDR3 protein. The table shows roughly 500,000 distinct CDR3 sequences, with around 12% occurring only once. The CDR3 runs 16 residues. Germline lookup yields CDR1 SGHVS and CDR2 FNYEAQ. J gave up 4 bases and V 4 bases, and 8 bases lay outside the gene matches. The V and J genes are TRBV7-6 and TRBJ2-3; the match to TRBD2 covers 10 bases. This sequence was found in a human donor who donated a stem cell graft to a child with combined immunodeficiency. The sequencing here drew on PBMCs from the stem cell graft donor, taken from the stem cell graft. DNA of the CDR3: TGTGCCAGCAGCTCCAAGCGGGAGGGGGTATCAGATACGCAGTATTTT. It yields the protein CASSSKREGVSDTQYF.